What follows are 26 T cell receptor beta chains derived from one specimen sequenced in a study of blood T cell repertoires in COVID-19. Some clones are missing from TCRdb's copy, which holds only in-frame ones; the method was immunoSEQ multiplex PCR. This repertoire shows around 64,000 clones, about 80% found once; its top ten account for under 3.5%. The sequencing input was peripheral blood. Receptor source: a man in his fifties or sixties with acute or convalescent COVID-19.

There are a few counts of this clone. The V gene is TRBV27, the J gene TRBJ1-1; D is ambiguous. V gave up 5 bases and J gave up 5 bases, with 18 bases separating them. From germline, CDR1 is MNHEY and CDR2 SMNVEV (reference sequence). This CDR3 spans 15 amino acids. CDR3 region: CASSPLGGRSTEAFF. As DNA, the CDR3 is TGTGCCAGCAGTCCCCTGGGAGGGAGGAGTACTGAAGCTTTCTTT.

The chain links TRBV29-1 to TRBJ2-2; 8 bases fit TRBD1. CDR1 is SQVTM and CDR2 is ANQGSEA in the germline V gene. CDR3 size: 15 residues. The CDR3 nucleotides are TGCAGGTGGAGGGAGCGACAGGGGTATACCGGGGAGCTGTTTTTT. Protein: CRWRERQGYTGELFF.

This chain uses TRBV27 with TRBJ2-3, with D maybe TRBD2 (6 bases). Germline CDR1 MNHEY, CDR2 SMNVEV (reference sequence). V shed 6 bases and J shed 5 bases, with 15 bases lying between them. The CDR3 is made up of 14 amino acids. The CDR3 spells CASSRRAGVDTQYF. CDR3 nucleotide sequence: TGTGCCAGCAGCCGGAGGGCCGGGGTAGATACGCAGTATTTT.

This chain links TRBV2 with TRBJ2-5, with D perhaps TRBD1 (6 bases). Looked up from germline, CDR1 is SNHLY and CDR2 is FYNNEI. The CDR3 length is 13 residues. V shed 5 bases and J shed 7 bases, with 14 bases lying between them. CDR3 residues: CASSPDRWGTQYF. The CDR3 DNA follows: TGTGCCAGCAGTCCCGACAGGTGGGGGACCCAGTACTTC.

The chain uses TRBV28 and TRBJ1-5, with TRBD1 identical over 7 bases. This CDR3 contains 13 residues. Germline V gives CDR1 MDHEN, CDR2 SYDVKM. The trim removed 7 bases at V and 6 bases at J, leaving 6 bases unmatched. CDR3 nucleotide sequence: TGTGCCAGCAATCAGGGGGTTGGTCAGCCCCAGCATTTT. This encodes CASNQGVGQPQHF.

CDR3 DNA: TGTGCCAGCAGTGAATCTAGGGGCTTCACAGATACGCAGTATTTT. Protein: CASSESRGFTDTQYF. The genes are TRBV6-1 and TRBJ2-3, with D maybe TRBD1 (5 bases). The length of the CDR3 is 15 residues. Germline CDR1 and CDR2: MNHNS and SASEGT. The germline V and J ends were trimmed by 2 bases and 2 bases, with 11 bases remaining between them.

The gene calls are TRBV27 and TRBJ1-3; D unresolved. CDR1 is MNHEY and CDR2 is SMNVEV in the germline V gene (reference sequence). CDR3 length: 13 residues. Trimming pared 4 bases from V and 4 bases from J, leaving 8 bases between. CDR3 in DNA: TGTGCCAGCAGTTCCAGGTCGGGAAACACCATATATTTT. Protein product: CASSSRSGNTIYF.

V and J are TRBV30 and TRBJ1-1, with a tentative D call TRBD1 (6 bases). The V and J ends lost 2 bases and 3 bases respectively, with 10 bases between them. Germline V gives CDR1 GTSNPN, CDR2 SVGIG (reference sequence). The length of the CDR3 is 13 residues. The CDR3: CAWSPGVYTEAFF. CDR3 sequence (DNA): TGTGCCTGGAGTCCAGGGGTCTACACTGAAGCTTTCTTT. The full variable domain, rest sourced from reference TRBV30 and TRBJ1-1, is SQTIHQWPATLVQPVGSPLSLECTVEGTSNPNLYWYRQAAGRGLQLLFYSVGIGQISSEVPQNLSASRPQDRQFILSSKKLLLSDSGFYLCAWSPGVYTEAFFGQGTRLTVV.

The table lists this clone with a count of one. The chain uses TRBV18 and TRBJ1-1; 7 nucleotides match TRBD1. V lost 3 bases, J lost 2 bases, and 6 bases stayed unmatched. The CDR3 sequence is 15 residues long. The germline V gene has CDR1 KGHSH and CDR2 LQKENI. Here the CDR3 DNA reads TGTGCCAGCTCACCGCGACAGGGCATAAACACTGAAGCTTTCTTT. Translating it yields CASSPRQGINTEAFF.

The chain recombines TRBV19 with TRBJ1-5; D is unresolved. Looked up from germline, CDR1 is LNHDA and CDR2 is SQIVND (reference sequence). V lost 3 bases, J lost 2 bases, and 11 bases lay in between. This CDR3 is 15 amino acids long. The CDR3 reads CASSIPLRGNQPQHF. The CDR3, as DNA: TGTGCCAGTAGTATTCCCCTGAGGGGCAATCAGCCCCAGCATTTT.

The chain carries TRBV5-8 and TRBJ2-2; 8 bases are a match to TRBD1. The length of the CDR3 is 16 residues. Germline CDR1 SGHTS, CDR2 YDEGEE. The J segment lost 3 bases and the V segment lost 3 bases, leaving 7 bases of the junction unmatched. The CDR3 reads CASSSAQGAYTGELFF. The CDR3 region has the DNA TGTGCCAGCAGCTCTGCCCAGGGGGCATACACCGGGGAGCTGTTTTTT.

The chain uses TRBV5-1 and TRBJ1-2; D call uncertain. With 0 bases removed from V and 2 bases from J, the gap between germline ends came to 8 bases. Germline CDR1 SGHRS, CDR2 YFSETQ. CDR3 length: 14 residues. The CDR3 protein is CASSLEGGNYGYTF. The CDR3 region has the DNA TGCGCCAGCAGCTTGGAAGGCGGAAACTATGGCTACACCTTC.

This sequence joins TRBV4-1 and TRBJ1-1; D is possibly TRBD1 (5 bases). CDR1 is MGHRA, CDR2 YSYEKL, per germline. The CDR3 sequence is 15 residues long. Deletions cut 0 bases from V and 0 bases from J, with 8 bases between. The CDR3 is CASSQEGGMNTEAFF. In DNA form, the CDR3 reads TGCGCCAGCAGCCAAGAGGGGGGGATGAACACTGAAGCTTTCTTT.

The chain recombines TRBV27 with TRBJ2-1, with D tentatively TRBD2 (6 bases). The germline V and J ends were trimmed by 6 bases and 9 bases, with 18 bases remaining between them. The germline V gene encodes CDR1 MNHEY and CDR2 SMNVEV (reference sequence). This CDR3 comprises 14 residues. The CDR3 here is CASSPTGLRGEQFF. CDR3 sequence (DNA): TGTGCCAGCAGCCCCACGGGACTTAGGGGTGAGCAGTTCTTC.

This clone was detected once. The same CDR3 also results from other DNA sequences found in this sample. V gene TRBV28 combines with J gene TRBJ1-2; D is uncertain. This CDR3 comprises 12 residues. The V gene lost 2 bases and the J gene lost 4 bases, with 5 bases spanning the gap. Germline V gene data show CDR1 as MDHEN and CDR2 as SYDVKM. The CDR3 spells CASSLRGYGYTF. Here the CDR3 DNA reads TGTGCCAGCAGTTTACGGGGCTATGGCTACACCTTC.

The V gene is TRBV6-2 or TRBV6-3, the J gene TRBJ1-4; 9 nucleotides line up with TRBD1. The CDR3 covers 14 residues. The germline V gene encodes CDR1 MNHEY and CDR2 SVGEGT. V shed 6 bases and J 5 bases; nucleotides not matched to a gene: 4. CDR3 protein: CASSRGQGNEKLFF. The CDR3 bases are TGTGCCAGCAGCCGCGGACAGGGGAATGAAAAACTGTTTTTT.

This clone was counted a few times. The V and J genes are TRBV11-2 and TRBJ1-1; 7 nucleotides line up with TRBD1. This CDR3 has 13 residues. The V and J ends lost 4 bases and 4 bases, in that order; junction bases with no gene match: 3. CDR1 is SGHAT and CDR2 is FQNNGV in the germline V gene. The CDR3 protein is CASSSTGVTEAFF. The DNA for the CDR3 is TGTGCCAGCAGCTCAACAGGGGTCACTGAAGCTTTCTTT.

This sequence joins TRBV5-4 and TRBJ2-3; TRBD1 might be the D (5 bases). The CDR3 is 17 amino acids. Germline V gene sequence: CDR1 SGHNT, CDR2 YYREEE (reference sequence). Trimming stripped 0 bases from V and 1 base from J, with 15 bases between. CDR3 in amino acids: CASSLELVTRGTDTQYF. The CDR3 DNA sequence: TGTGCCAGCAGCTTGGAGTTAGTTACCAGGGGCACAGATACGCAGTATTTT.

The chain carries TRBV18 and TRBJ2-7; D might be TRBD2 (6 bases). Trimming pared 6 bases from V and 0 bases from J, leaving 12 bases between. This CDR3 is built from 14 residues. The germline V gene encodes CDR1 KGHSH and CDR2 LQKENI. CDR3 protein: CASSTGLNSYEQYF. CDR3 in DNA: TGTGCCAGCTCCACGGGACTGAACTCCTACGAGCAGTACTTC.

This chain links TRBV3-1 (or the pseudogene TRBV3-2) with TRBJ1-2, with 7 bases identical to TRBD1. CDR3 length: 15 amino acids. Germline trimming cut 5 bases from V and 0 bases from J; bases unmatched to any gene: 6. Germline V gene data show CDR1 as LGHDT and CDR2 as YNNKEL (reference sequence). Here the CDR3 DNA reads TGTGCCAGCAGCGCTGGACAGGTAGCTAACTATGGCTACACCTTC. This translates into CASSAGQVANYGYTF.

This clone was seen once. This rearrangement joins TRBV19 to TRBJ2-7, with D maybe TRBD2 (5 bases). The CDR3 contains 14 residues. Germline values: CDR1 LNHDA, CDR2 SQIVND (reference sequence). Trimming removed 3 bases from V and 2 bases from J, with 11 bases in between. This CDR3 reads CASSIATGTYEQYF. The CDR3 coding sequence is TGTGCCAGTAGTATTGCAACCGGGACCTACGAGCAGTACTTC.

The J gene is TRBJ2-2, the V gene TRBV12-5; 10 positions agree with TRBD1. The ends lost 2 bases at V and 6 bases at J; junction bases unmatched: 6. Germline lookup yields CDR1 LGHNT and CDR2 FRNRAP. This CDR3 comprises 16 residues. DNA of the CDR3: TGTGCTAGTGGTTTGACCGACAGGGGGCTGTCCGGGGAGCTGTTTTTT. This translates into CASGLTDRGLSGELFF.

This chain uses TRBV6-1 with TRBJ2-6; TRBD1 agrees at 7 bases. Germline values: CDR1 MNHNS, CDR2 SASEGT. J lost 3 bases, V lost 1 base, and 12 bases had no gene match. The length of the CDR3 is 19 residues. In DNA form, the CDR3 reads TGTGCCAGCAGTGAAGAGGGGGCCAAGAGACTGAGTGGGGCCAACGTCCTGACTTTC. This gives the protein CASSEEGAKRLSGANVLTF.

The chain employs TRBV12-3 or TRBV12-4 and TRBJ1-1, with 7 bases fitting TRBD1. V lost 6 bases, J lost 2 bases, and 3 bases stayed unmatched. The CDR3 is made up of 13 amino acids. DNA for the CDR3: TGTGCCAGCAGGGGACAGAGCAACACTGAAGCTTTCTTT. Translation: CASRGQSNTEAFF.

The V call is TRBV14, the J call TRBJ2-2; TRBD1 aligns across 7 bases. The CDR3 loop spans 15 amino acids. Germline V gene lookup returns CDR1 SGHDN and CDR2 FVKESK. Trimming at V came to 4 bases and at J to 2 bases, leaving 4 bases not matched to a gene. Here the CDR3 DNA reads TGTGCCAGCAGCCGCCGGGACAGCAACACCGGGGAGCTGTTTTTT. Encoded protein: CASSRRDSNTGELFF.

This chain links TRBV30 with TRBJ2-7, with 9 bases that match TRBD2. The CDR3 has 15 residues. Germline V gene data show CDR1 as GTSNPN and CDR2 as SVGIG (reference sequence). The ends lost 3 bases at V and 0 bases at J; junction bases unmatched: 6. The CDR3 DNA reads as TGTGCCTGGAGAGTATTAGCGGGGGTCTCCTACGAGCAGTACTTC. It codes for CAWRVLAGVSYEQYF.